The entry below gives a single T cell receptor (beta chain) sequence along with its context. Its antigen is not known. PBMCs were obtained from over 8.5 ml fresh peripheral blood. TCR beta CDR3 regions were amplified from RNA. When the TCR CDR3 underwent first-round RT-PCR, the HTBI primer set was used. TCRdb re-called the multiplex PCR reads with MiXCR, one entry per CDR3 protein. The data contain roughly 110,000 distinct CDR3 sequences, approximately 15% of them singletons. Per the germline V gene, CDR1 is PRHDT and CDR2 is FYEKMQ (reference sequence). This CDR3 contains 14 residues. These data belong to a study of T cells in Graves' hyperthyroidism and ophthalmopathy. General study results and limits: The model foresaw ophthalmopathy a median roughly 6.6 months prior to onset. From stable hyperthyroidism, ophthalmopathy was separated by a 13 V-J model.

The chain combines TRBV13 with TRBJ2-7, with a tentative D call TRBD2 (5 bases). Input material: blood. The sequence came from a woman between 45 and 60 years old with Graves' hyperthyroidism. The CDR3: CACSWAGISGEQYV. The DNA for the CDR3 is TGTGCCTGCAGCTGGGCCGGGATCTCGGGCGAGCAGTACGTC.